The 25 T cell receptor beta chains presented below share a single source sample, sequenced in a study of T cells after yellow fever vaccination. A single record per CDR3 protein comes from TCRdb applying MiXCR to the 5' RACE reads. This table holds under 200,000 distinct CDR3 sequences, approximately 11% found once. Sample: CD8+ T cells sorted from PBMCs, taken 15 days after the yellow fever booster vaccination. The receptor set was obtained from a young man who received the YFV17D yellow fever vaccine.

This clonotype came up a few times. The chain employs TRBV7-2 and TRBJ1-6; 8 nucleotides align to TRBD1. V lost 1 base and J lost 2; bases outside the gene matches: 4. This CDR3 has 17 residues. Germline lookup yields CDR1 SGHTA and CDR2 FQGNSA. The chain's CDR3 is CASSLGDRGPYNSPLHF. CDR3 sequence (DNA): TGTGCCAGCAGCTTAGGAGACAGGGGCCCCTATAATTCACCCCTCCACTTT.

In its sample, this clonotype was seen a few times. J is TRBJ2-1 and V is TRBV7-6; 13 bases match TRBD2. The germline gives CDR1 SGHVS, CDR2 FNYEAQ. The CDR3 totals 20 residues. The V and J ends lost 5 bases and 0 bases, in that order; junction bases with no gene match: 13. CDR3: CASSPRSGTSGASSYNEQFF. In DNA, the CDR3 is TGTGCCAGCAGCCCGCGGTCCGGGACTAGCGGGGCGAGCTCCTACAATGAGCAGTTCTTC.

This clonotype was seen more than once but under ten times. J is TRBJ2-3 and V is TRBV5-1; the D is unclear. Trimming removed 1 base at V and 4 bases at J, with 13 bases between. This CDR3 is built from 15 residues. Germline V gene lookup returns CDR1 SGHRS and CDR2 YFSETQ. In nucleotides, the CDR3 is TGCGCCAGCAGCTTGCGAGGCGGCGAATCAGATACGCAGTATTTT. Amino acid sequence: CASSLRGGESDTQYF.

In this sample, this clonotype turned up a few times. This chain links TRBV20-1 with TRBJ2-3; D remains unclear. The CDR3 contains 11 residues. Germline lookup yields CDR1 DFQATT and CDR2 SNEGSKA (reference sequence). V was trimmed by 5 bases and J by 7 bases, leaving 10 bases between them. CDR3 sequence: CSAPRGHTQYF. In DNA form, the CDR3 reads TGCAGTGCTCCCCGCGGCCATACGCAGTATTTT.

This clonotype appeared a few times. CDR3 sequence: CASSLVFVSNTGELFF. As DNA, the CDR3 is TGTGCCAGCAGCTTAGTATTTGTCTCGAACACCGGGGAGCTGTTTTTT. This chain connects TRBV7-2 to TRBJ2-2; D call uncertain. Germline values: CDR1 SGHTA, CDR2 FQGNSA. The CDR3 totals 16 residues. V shed 1 base and J shed 0 bases, with 9 bases lying between them.

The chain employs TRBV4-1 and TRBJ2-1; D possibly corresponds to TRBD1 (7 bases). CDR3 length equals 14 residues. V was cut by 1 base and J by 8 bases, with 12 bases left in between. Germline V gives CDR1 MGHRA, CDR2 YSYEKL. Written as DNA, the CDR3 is TGCGCCAGCAGCCAAGTCTCAGGGGGGCATGAGCAGTTCTTC. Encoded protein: CASSQVSGGHEQFF.

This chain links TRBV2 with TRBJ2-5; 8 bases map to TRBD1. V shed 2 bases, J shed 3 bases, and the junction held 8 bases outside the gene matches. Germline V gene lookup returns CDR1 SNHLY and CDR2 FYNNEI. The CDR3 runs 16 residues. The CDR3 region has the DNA TGTGCCAGCAGTGAAAGGGGGACAGGACGTAAAGAGACCCAGTACTTC. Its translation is CASSERGTGRKETQYF.

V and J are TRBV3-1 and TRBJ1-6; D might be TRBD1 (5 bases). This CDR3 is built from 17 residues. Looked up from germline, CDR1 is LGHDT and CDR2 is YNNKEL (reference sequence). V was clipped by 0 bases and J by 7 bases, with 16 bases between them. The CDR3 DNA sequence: TGTGCCAGCAGCCAAGACTGGTGGGGGAGTGGGAATTCACCCCTCCACTTT. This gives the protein CASSQDWWGSGNSPLHF.

The CDR3 DNA follows: TGTGCCAGCAGCGTACAGGTTAGCTCCTACGAGCAGTACTTC. Protein sequence: CASSVQVSSYEQYF. The chain links TRBV9 to TRBJ2-7, with D unclear. With 1 base removed from V and 0 bases from J, the gap between germline ends came to 8 bases. CDR1 SGDLS and CDR2 YYNGEE come from the germline V gene. The CDR3 covers 14 residues.

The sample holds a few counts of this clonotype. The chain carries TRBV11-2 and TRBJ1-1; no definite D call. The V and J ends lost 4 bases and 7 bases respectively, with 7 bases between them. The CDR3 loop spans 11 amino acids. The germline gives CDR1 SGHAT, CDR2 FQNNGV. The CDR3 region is CASSSRGEAFF. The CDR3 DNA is TGTGCCAGCAGCTCCCGGGGTGAAGCTTTCTTT.

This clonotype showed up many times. The CDR3 DNA is TGTGCCAGCAGACCCCTTGGGGATACGCAGTATTTT. It is translated as CASRPLGDTQYF. The V call is TRBV12-3 or TRBV12-4, the J call TRBJ2-3; no firm D call. The CDR3 loop spans 12 amino acids. V was cut by 6 bases and J by 6 bases, with 10 bases left in between.

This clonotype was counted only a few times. CDR3 in amino acids: CASSLVSASTDTQYF. For the CDR3, the DNA is TGTGCCAGCAGTTTAGTGTCAGCTAGCACAGATACGCAGTATTTT. V and J are TRBV12-3 or TRBV12-4 and TRBJ2-3, with D uncertain. The CDR3 consists of 15 residues. The V gene lost 1 base and the J gene lost 0 bases, with 8 bases spanning the gap.

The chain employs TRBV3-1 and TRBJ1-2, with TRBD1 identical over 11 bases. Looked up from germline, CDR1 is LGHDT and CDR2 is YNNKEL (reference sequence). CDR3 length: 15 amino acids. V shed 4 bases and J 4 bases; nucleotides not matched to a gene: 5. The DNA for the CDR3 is TGTGCCAGCAGCCGGGACAGGGGGAGAATCTATGGCTACACCTTC. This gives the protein CASSRDRGRIYGYTF.

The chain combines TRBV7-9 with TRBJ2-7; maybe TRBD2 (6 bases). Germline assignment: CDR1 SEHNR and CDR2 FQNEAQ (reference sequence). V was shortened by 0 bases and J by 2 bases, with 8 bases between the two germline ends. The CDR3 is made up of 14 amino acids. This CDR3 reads CASSLAGSAYEQYF. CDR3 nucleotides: TGTGCCAGCAGCTTAGCCGGGAGCGCCTACGAGCAGTACTTC.

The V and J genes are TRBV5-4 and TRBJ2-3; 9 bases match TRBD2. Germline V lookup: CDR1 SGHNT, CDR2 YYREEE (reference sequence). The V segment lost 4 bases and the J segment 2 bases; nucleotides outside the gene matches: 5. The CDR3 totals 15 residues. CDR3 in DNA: TGTGCCAGCAGCCACAAGCGGGGGGACACAGATACGCAGTATTTT. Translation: CASSHKRGDTDTQYF.

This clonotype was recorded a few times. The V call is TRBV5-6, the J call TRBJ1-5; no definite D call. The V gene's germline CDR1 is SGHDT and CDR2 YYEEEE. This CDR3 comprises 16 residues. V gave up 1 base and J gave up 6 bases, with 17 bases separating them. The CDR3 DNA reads TGTGCCAGCAGCTTGAGTTCACGTCTCCCGGGTCAGCCCCAGCATTTT. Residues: CASSLSSRLPGQPQHF.

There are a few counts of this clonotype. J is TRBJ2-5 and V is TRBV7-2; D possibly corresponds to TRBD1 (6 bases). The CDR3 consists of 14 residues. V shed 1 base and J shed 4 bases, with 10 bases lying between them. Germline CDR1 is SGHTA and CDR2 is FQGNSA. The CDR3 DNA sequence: TGTGCCAGCAGCTTAGGACAGGATCCAGAGACCCAGTACTTC. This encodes CASSLGQDPETQYF.

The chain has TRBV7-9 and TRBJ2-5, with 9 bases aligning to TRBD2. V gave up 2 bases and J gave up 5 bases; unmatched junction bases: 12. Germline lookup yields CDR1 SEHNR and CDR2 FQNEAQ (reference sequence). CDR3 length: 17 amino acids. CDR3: CASSLTPGLAGYETQYF. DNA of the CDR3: TGTGCCAGCAGCTTAACGCCCGGGCTAGCGGGGTATGAGACCCAGTACTTC.

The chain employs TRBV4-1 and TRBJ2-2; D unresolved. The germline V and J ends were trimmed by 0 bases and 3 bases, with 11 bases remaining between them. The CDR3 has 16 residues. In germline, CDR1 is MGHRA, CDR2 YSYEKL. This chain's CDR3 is CASSQDRSTDTGELFF. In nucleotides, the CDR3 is TGCGCCAGCAGCCAAGATCGGTCCACAGACACCGGGGAGCTGTTTTTT.

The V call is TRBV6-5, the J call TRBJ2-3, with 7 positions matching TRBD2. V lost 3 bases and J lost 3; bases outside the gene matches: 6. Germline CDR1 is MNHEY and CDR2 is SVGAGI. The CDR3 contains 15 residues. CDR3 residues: CASSYVGGGTDTQYF. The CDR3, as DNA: TGTGCCAGCAGTTATGTGGGGGGGGGGACAGATACGCAGTATTTT.

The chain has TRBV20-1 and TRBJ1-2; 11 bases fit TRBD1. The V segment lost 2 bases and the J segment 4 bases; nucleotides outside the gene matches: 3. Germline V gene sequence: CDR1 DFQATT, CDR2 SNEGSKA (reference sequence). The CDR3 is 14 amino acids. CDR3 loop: CSARSGQGGYGYTF. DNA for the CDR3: TGCAGTGCTAGATCGGGACAGGGGGGCTATGGCTACACCTTC.

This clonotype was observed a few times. CDR3 nucleotides: TGCGCCAGCAGCCAAGATCAGCTCTACGAGCAGTACTTC. It codes for CASSQDQLYEQYF. J is TRBJ2-7 and V is TRBV4-1; D gene unclear. V dropped 0 bases and J dropped 3 bases, with 6 bases sitting between them. CDR1 and CDR2 from the germline V gene are MGHRA and YSYEKL. The CDR3 covers 13 residues.

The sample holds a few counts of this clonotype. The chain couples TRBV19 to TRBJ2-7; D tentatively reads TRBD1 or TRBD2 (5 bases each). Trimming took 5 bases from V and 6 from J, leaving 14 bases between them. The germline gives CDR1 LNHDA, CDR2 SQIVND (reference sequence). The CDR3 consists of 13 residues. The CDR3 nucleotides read TGTGCCAGTAGTCCGGGACCCTACTCCGAGCAGTACTTC. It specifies CASSPGPYSEQYF.

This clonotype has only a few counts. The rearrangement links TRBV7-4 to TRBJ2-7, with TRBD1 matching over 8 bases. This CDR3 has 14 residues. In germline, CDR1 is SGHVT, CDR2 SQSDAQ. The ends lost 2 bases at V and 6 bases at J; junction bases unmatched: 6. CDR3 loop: CASSLQDRACEQYV. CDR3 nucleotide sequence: TGTGCCAGCAGCTTACAGGACAGGGCCTGCGAGCAGTACGTC.

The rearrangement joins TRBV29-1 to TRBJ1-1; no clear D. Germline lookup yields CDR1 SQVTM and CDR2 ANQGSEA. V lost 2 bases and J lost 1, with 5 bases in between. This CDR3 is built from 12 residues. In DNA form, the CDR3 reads TGCAGCGTTGAATTAGGGAACACTGAAGCTTTCTTT. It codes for CSVELGNTEAFF.